The next 26 T cell receptor beta chains were all read from a single sample in a study of OX40 agonist ivuxolimab in advanced cancers. The protocol was immunoSEQ multiplex PCR, while the TCRdb copy is restricted to in-frame clones and leaves out a portion. The sample lists 40,000 to 50,000 clones, approximately 80% occurring once. The specimen was CD4+ or CD8+ T cells sorted from blood, collected in a trial of the OX40 agonist ivuxolimab. The receptors here all came from an adult with an advanced solid tumor such as melanoma, head and neck, liver or kidney cancer.

This clone was seen only a few times. V and J are TRBV5-4 and TRBJ2-7; D is unresolved. The CDR3 runs 12 residues. Trimming removed 0 bases at V and 7 bases at J, with 8 bases between. Germline lookup yields CDR1 SGHNT and CDR2 YYREEE (reference sequence). The CDR3, as DNA: TGTGCCAGCAGCTTGGAGGTCGGGGAGCAGTACTTC. Amino acid sequence: CASSLEVGEQYF.

This clone turned up a few times. V gene TRBV10-3 combines with J gene TRBJ1-1; no definite D call. V was trimmed by 6 bases and J by 1 base, leaving 6 bases between them. The CDR3 has 12 residues. The V gene's germline CDR1 is ENHRY and CDR2 SYGVKD. The DNA for the CDR3 is TGTGCCATCAGGGGGTCGAACACTGAAGCTTTCTTT. The encoded protein is CAIRGSNTEAFF.

The count of this clone is one. The genes are TRBV4-3 and TRBJ2-1, with 7 nucleotides matching TRBD2. The length of the CDR3 is 17 residues. In germline, CDR1 is LGHNA, CDR2 YSLEER. The junction had 10 bases not matched to a gene; V was cut back by 1 base and J by 4 bases. DNA of the CDR3: TGCGCCAGCAGCCAAGGAGTTGCGGGAGCGCCGTACAATGAGCAGTTCTTC. Translation gives CASSQGVAGAPYNEQFF.

The chain employs TRBV12-1 and TRBJ2-3. TRBV12-1 represents a pseudogene. The length of the CDR3 is 9 residues. The chain's CDR3 is CASPDTQYF. CDR3 nucleotides: TGTGCCAGCCCAGATACGCAGTATTTT.

This rearrangement joins TRBV7-9 to TRBJ1-1; D is uncertain. V lost 5 bases, J lost 6 bases, and 13 bases lay in between. The CDR3 spans 13 residues. CDR1 and CDR2 (germline): SEHNR, FQNEAQ (reference sequence). The CDR3 region has the DNA TGTGCCAGCAGCAAGGACGTAACTTCTGAAGCTTTCTTT. Encoded protein: CASSKDVTSEAFF.

In its sample, this clone was seen once. The V and J genes are TRBV11-2 and TRBJ2-5, with 7 bases identical to TRBD2. The V gene's germline CDR1 is SGHAT and CDR2 FQNNGV. V gave up 6 bases and J gave up 4 bases; unmatched junction bases: 8. The CDR3 runs to 14 residues. The CDR3 sequence is CASRGGLAGETQYF. The CDR3 DNA is TGTGCCAGCAGGGGAGGGCTAGCAGGAGAGACCCAGTACTTC.

This sequence joins TRBV2 and TRBJ1-5, with TRBD1 identical over 9 bases. Trimming at V came to 6 bases and at J to 6 bases, leaving 9 bases not matched to a gene. The CDR3 totals 15 residues. Germline CDR1 is SNHLY and CDR2 is FYNNEI. The CDR3 bases are TGTGCCAGCAGGGCGCCCGGGACAGGGAGTCAGCCCCAGCATTTT. Protein sequence: CASRAPGTGSQPQHF.

This clone showed up just once. V and J are TRBV11-1 and TRBJ2-1, with TRBD2 matching 16 bases. J was trimmed by 14 bases and V by 6 bases; bases with no gene match: 4. Germline V gives CDR1 SGHAT, CDR2 FQDESV (reference sequence). This CDR3 has 13 residues. CDR3 loop: CASRPGTSGREFF. The CDR3 DNA sequence: TGTGCCAGCAGACCAGGGACTAGCGGGAGGGAGTTCTTC.

The chain uses TRBV28 and TRBJ1-6; a weak D match, TRBD1 (6 bases). Trimming took off 1 base at V and 7 bases at J, with 14 bases between the two ends. CDR3 size: 16 residues. The germline V gene encodes CDR1 MDHEN and CDR2 SYDVKM. CDR3 protein: CASSLSGQWMNSPLHF. CDR3 in DNA: TGTGCCAGCAGTTTATCCGGACAGTGGATGAATTCACCCCTCCACTTT.

The V gene is TRBV14, the J gene TRBJ2-3; 9 bases map to TRBD1. The germline V gene encodes CDR1 SGHDN and CDR2 FVKESK. This CDR3 is 16 amino acids long. The V gene end was trimmed by 0 bases and the J gene end by 4 bases; junction bases not matched to a gene: 5. The CDR3 sequence: CASSQEAGQGADTQYF. CDR3 DNA sequence: TGTGCCAGCAGCCAAGAAGCGGGACAGGGCGCAGATACGCAGTATTTT.

J is TRBJ2-5 and V is TRBV28; no definite D call. CDR1 and CDR2 (germline): MDHEN, SYDVKM. This CDR3 comprises 15 residues. Trimming left V 5 bases short and J 6 bases short, with 19 bases between. The CDR3 sequence is CASSPHSPPDKTQYF. For the CDR3, the DNA is TGTGCCAGCAGTCCCCACAGCCCCCCAGATAAGACCCAGTACTTC.

This rearrangement joins TRBV10-3 to TRBJ2-7; no firm D call. Trimming removed 6 bases from V and 3 bases from J, with 6 bases in between. Germline-derived CDR1 and CDR2 are ENHRY and SYGVKD. The length of the CDR3 is 11 residues. CDR3 nucleotide sequence: TGTGCCATCAGCGCCGACTACGAGCAGTACTTC. Its translation is CAISADYEQYF.

The CDR3 sequence: CASHTSGSPNIYEQYF. In DNA form, the CDR3 reads TGTGCCAGCCATACTAGCGGGAGCCCCAATATCTACGAGCAGTACTTC. The gene calls are TRBV28 and TRBJ2-7, with 11 bases fitting TRBD2. The germline V gene has CDR1 MDHEN and CDR2 SYDVKM. This CDR3 region has 16 residues. Trimming cost V 8 bases and J 3 bases; bases outside gene matches: 12.

The chain employs TRBV27 and TRBJ2-7, with TRBD2 identical over 9 bases. CDR1 MNHEY and CDR2 SMNVEV come from the germline V gene (reference sequence). CDR3 length: 15 amino acids. Germline trimming cut 2 bases from V and 2 bases from J; bases unmatched to any gene: 4. The CDR3 DNA reads as TGTGCCAGCAGTTTACTAAGCGGGGGGACCTACGAGCAGTACTTC. The encoded protein is CASSLLSGGTYEQYF.

This clone was counted between two and nine times. J is TRBJ2-3 and V is TRBV5-1, with 11 bases matching TRBD2. V shed 5 bases and J 5 bases; nucleotides not matched to a gene: 7. The CDR3 has 15 amino acids. Germline assignment: CDR1 SGHRS and CDR2 YFSETQ. The CDR3 spells CASRFLAGGGDTQYF. In DNA form, the CDR3 reads TGCGCCAGCAGGTTTCTAGCGGGAGGAGGAGATACGCAGTATTTT.

The J gene is TRBJ1-1, the V gene TRBV19, with unresolved D. Per germline, CDR1 LNHDA and CDR2 SQIVND (reference sequence). CDR3 length equals 14 residues. The ends were cut back, 6 bases at V and 2 bases at J, with 13 bases in the middle. CDR3 protein: CASSAARPNTEAFF. The CDR3 DNA reads TGTGCCAGTAGCGCGGCCAGGCCTAACACTGAAGCTTTCTTT. Based on the CDR3 plus reference TRBV19 and TRBJ1-1, the full variable domain is DGGITQSPKYLFRKEGQNVTLSCEQNLNHDAMYWYRQDPGQGLRLIYYSQIVNDFQKGDIAEGYSVSREKKESFPLTVTSAQKNPTAFYLCASSAARPNTEAFFGQGTRLTVV.

The chain joins TRBV6-6 to TRBJ1-5; D remains ambiguous. Trimming left V 8 bases short and J 7 bases short, with 15 bases between. Germline values: CDR1 MNHNY, CDR2 SVGAGI (reference sequence). The CDR3 has 13 residues. In DNA form, the CDR3 reads TGTGCCAGCGCCCTGACGGTTGCCCAGCCCCAGCATTTT. This gives the protein CASALTVAQPQHF.

Only one count was recorded for this clone. V usage is TRBV2 and J usage is TRBJ1-6; D not resolved. Between the trimmed V and J ends, which lost 5 bases and 8 bases, there was a span of 13 bases. This CDR3 region has 14 residues. Germline V lookup: CDR1 SNHLY, CDR2 FYNNEI. In DNA, the CDR3 is TGTGCCAGCAGTCGCAAAACGAGGGATTCACCCCTCCACTTT. It encodes CASSRKTRDSPLHF.

This clone was found a few times. The chain links TRBV10-1 to TRBJ2-3; 8 bases match TRBD2. The germline CDR1 and CDR2 sequences are WNHNN and SYGVQD (reference sequence). The CDR3 spans 12 residues. Losses at the gene ends were 2 bases for V and 11 bases for J; bases not matched to a gene: 3. The CDR3 DNA reads as TGCGCCAGCAGTGAGGGCCTAGCGGGGCAGTATTTT. Protein: CASSEGLAGQYF.

This clone is judged medium-sized. The chain uses TRBV7-8 and TRBJ2-7, with TRBD2 identical over 7 bases. The V gene's germline CDR1 is SGHVS and CDR2 FQNEAQ. After removal of 0 bases from V and 1 base from J, the junction contained 3 bases not matched to a gene. The length of the CDR3 is 15 residues. This CDR3 is CASSLAGGGSYEQYF. The CDR3 nucleotides are TGTGCCAGCAGCTTAGCGGGGGGAGGGTCCTACGAGCAGTACTTC.

The chain is built from TRBV6-5 and TRBJ2-7; unclear D gene. This CDR3 spans 12 amino acids. Per the germline V gene, CDR1 is MNHEY and CDR2 is SVGAGI. The V gene lost 2 bases and the J gene lost 4 bases, with 6 bases spanning the gap. As DNA, the CDR3 is TGTGCCAGCAGTTACACGAGTTACGAGCAGTACTTC. As protein: CASSYTSYEQYF.

The chain couples TRBV19 to TRBJ2-7; possible D gene TRBD1, 6 bases. V was shortened by 8 bases and J by 6 bases, with 17 bases between the two germline ends. The CDR3 sequence is 13 residues long. The germline V gene encodes CDR1 LNHDA and CDR2 SQIVND (reference sequence). Here the CDR3 DNA reads TGTGCCAGTTCCTCCGGGACATCTCCCGAGCAGTACTTC. It specifies CASSSGTSPEQYF.

The chain carries TRBV2 and TRBJ2-2; 11 nucleotides match TRBD2. This CDR3 region has 15 residues. V shed 8 bases, J shed 3 bases, and the junction held 5 bases outside the gene matches. Germline V gene sequence: CDR1 SNHLY, CDR2 FYNNEI. CDR3 region: CASGGTSGYTGELFF. The CDR3, as DNA: TGTGCCAGCGGGGGGACTAGCGGATACACCGGGGAGCTGTTTTTT.

This chain links TRBV6-1 with TRBJ1-2; TRBD1 might be the D (5 bases). Germline V gives CDR1 MNHNS, CDR2 SASEGT. Between the trimmed V and J ends, which lost 6 bases and 4 bases, there was a span of 12 bases. The CDR3 covers 13 residues. CDR3 in DNA: TGTGCCAGCAGAACAGGAGATATCTATGGCTACACCTTC. Its translation is CASRTGDIYGYTF.

This chain joins TRBV9 and TRBJ2-7; 9 nucleotides match TRBD1. Trimming cost V 3 bases and J 6 bases; bases outside gene matches: 13. Per the germline V gene, CDR1 is SGDLS and CDR2 is YYNGEE. The CDR3 totals 16 residues. CDR3 sequence reads: CASSAPDGTGRIEQYF. The CDR3 DNA follows: TGTGCCAGCAGCGCACCCGATGGGACAGGGAGGATCGAGCAGTACTTC.

Worth noting for this clone: Given a much more abundant clone one base away, this may be a read error. The same CDR3 can be traced to other DNA sequences in this sample. This sequence joins TRBV2 and TRBJ1-1; possibly TRBD1 for D (6 bases). This CDR3 has 14 amino acids. Germline V gene lookup returns CDR1 SNHLY and CDR2 FYNNEI. V shed 6 bases and J shed 5 bases, with 16 bases lying between them. CDR3 sequence (DNA): TGTGCCAGCAGGCCCGACATCCAGGGGACTGAAGCTTTCTTT. This sequence encodes CASRPDIQGTEAFF.